Following are 22 T cell receptor beta chains from one sample sequenced in a study of T cells in localized non-small cell lung cancer. Sequencing used immunoSEQ multiplex PCR; TCRdb keeps in-frame clones, though not all of them. The data hold roughly 3,100 clones, with around a fifth observed a single time. This material consisted of lung tumor tissue, taken before any cancer treatment. The receptor set was obtained from a man aged 18 to 55 with stage II lung adenocarcinoma.

This clone was found a few times. The rearrangement links TRBV18 to TRBJ2-5; 14 positions match TRBD2. Germline V gives CDR1 KGHSH, CDR2 LQKENI. The V gene end was trimmed by 6 bases and the J gene end by 4 bases; junction bases not matched to a gene: 10. The CDR3 length is 17 residues. CDR3 sequence: CASSPTSGGASGETQYF. CDR3 coding DNA: TGTGCCAGCTCGCCGACTAGCGGGGGGGCTTCAGGAGAGACCCAGTACTTC.

J is TRBJ1-4 and V is TRBV30, with D uncertain. Deletions cut 2 bases from V and 0 bases from J, with 10 bases between. CDR3 length equals 15 residues. Germline V gives CDR1 GTSNPN, CDR2 SVGIG (reference sequence). In DNA form, the CDR3 reads TGTGCCTGGAGTAACGGGATTGCAACTAATGAAAAACTGTTTTTT. Its protein is CAWSNGIATNEKLFF.

This clone was observed once. The chain combines TRBV30 with TRBJ1-5; D gene ambiguous. Per the germline V gene, CDR1 is GTSNPN and CDR2 is SVGIG (reference sequence). The CDR3 is 14 residues long. Trimming stripped 4 bases from V and 4 bases from J, with 14 bases between. CDR3 residues: CAWTGKGGNQPQHF. The CDR3 DNA follows: TGTGCCTGGACGGGGAAGGGTGGGAATCAGCCCCAGCATTTT.

The chain is built from TRBV6-8 and TRBJ1-2, with TRBD1 matching 8 bases. The CDR3 is made up of 14 amino acids. Germline values: CDR1 MNHGY, CDR2 SAAAGT. Trimming at V came to 0 bases and at J to 14 bases, leaving 11 bases not matched to a gene. CDR3 DNA: TGTGCCAGCAGTTACTCGGCAGGGGGCCAAACCCCTACCTTC. This gives the protein CASSYSAGGQTPTF.

This clone was seen a handful of times. The chain joins TRBV11-3 to TRBJ2-3; D possibly uses TRBD1 or TRBD2 (5 bases each). The CDR3 runs to 18 residues. V lost 1 base and J lost 0, with 17 bases in between. Germline V gives CDR1 SGHNT, CDR2 YENEEA. CDR3 protein: CASSLGGSGILSTDTQYF. The CDR3 nucleotides read TGTGCCAGCAGCTTAGGGGGGAGCGGCATACTTAGCACAGATACGCAGTATTTT.

This chain joins TRBV29-1 and TRBJ1-5; 8 nucleotides match TRBD1. The length of the CDR3 is 12 residues. Germline V CDR1 and CDR2: SQVTM, ANQGSEA. V was clipped by 4 bases and J by 6 bases; unmatched bases: 2. CDR3: CSVGTGSQPQHF. The CDR3 region has the DNA TGCAGCGTTGGGACAGGGAGTCAGCCCCAGCATTTT.

This chain links TRBV30 with TRBJ2-7; TRBD2 is a possible D gene (6 bases). CDR1 GTSNPN and CDR2 SVGIG come from the germline V gene (reference sequence). The V end was cut by 3 bases, the J end by 9 bases, with 15 bases between. The CDR3 is 12 residues long. CDR3: CAWREGRGRQYF. In DNA, the CDR3 is TGTGCCTGGAGGGAGGGCCGGGGACGGCAGTACTTC. Variable domain in full (rest from reference TRBV30 and TRBJ2-7): SQTIHQWPATLVQPVGSPLSLECTVEGTSNPNLYWYRQAAGRGLQLLFYSVGIGQISSEVPQNLSASRPQDRQFILSSKKLLLSDSGFYLCAWREGRGRQYFGPGTRLTVT.

This clone was picked up a small number of times. The chain couples TRBV11-3 to TRBJ1-6; D not certain. The CDR3 has 14 residues. In germline, CDR1 is SGHNT, CDR2 YENEEA. V lost 5 bases, J lost 10 bases, and 15 bases lay in between. The CDR3 nucleotides read TGTGCCAGCAGCCAGCTAGGGTTAGACTCACCCCTCCACTTT. Its protein product is CASSQLGLDSPLHF.

This clone qualifies as medium-sized. The chain uses TRBV11-3 and TRBJ1-3; TRBD1 matches at 9 bases. The trim removed 3 bases at V and 0 bases at J, leaving 9 bases unmatched. Germline V gene sequence: CDR1 SGHNT, CDR2 YENEEA. The CDR3 spans 18 residues. CDR3: CASSLGTGGTHSGNTIYF. CDR3 in DNA: TGTGCCAGCAGCTTGGGAACAGGGGGCACTCACTCTGGAAACACCATATATTTT.

The chain uses TRBV19 and TRBJ2-7; 11 bases align to TRBD1. CDR3 length equals 14 residues. V was clipped by 9 bases and J by 5 bases; unmatched bases: 9. The germline CDR1 and CDR2 sequences are LNHDA and SQIVND (reference sequence). CDR3 amino acids: CASKPGQGANEQYF. The CDR3 DNA follows: TGTGCCAGCAAACCAGGACAGGGGGCTAACGAGCAGTACTTC.

This clone came up a few times. V is TRBV30 and J is TRBJ2-7; TRBD2 matches 8 bases. V gave up 4 bases and J gave up 6 bases; unmatched junction bases: 8. This CDR3 comprises 13 residues. CDR1 and CDR2 from the germline V gene are GTSNPN and SVGIG (reference sequence). CDR3 sequence (DNA): TGTGCCTGGACCGGACTAGCTTCGGGCGAGCAGTACTTC. Protein sequence: CAWTGLASGEQYF.

CDR3 in amino acids: CASYTRRGTYQPQHF. Here the CDR3 DNA reads TGCGCCAGCTACACTCGCAGGGGAACTTATCAGCCCCAGCATTTT. This chain links TRBV23-1 with TRBJ1-5; maybe TRBD1 (6 bases). TRBV23-1 is filed as an ORF, its function uncertain. This CDR3 is built from 15 residues. V dropped 8 bases and J dropped 5 bases, with 19 bases sitting between them.

This sequence joins TRBV11-3 and TRBJ2-1; 8 bases map to TRBD2. V was pared by 5 bases and J by 0 bases, with 18 bases of the junction left unmatched. Germline V lookup: CDR1 SGHNT, CDR2 YENEEA. This CDR3 region has 20 residues. This CDR3 is CASSKGLVTAGGSSYNEQFF. DNA for the CDR3: TGTGCCAGCAGCAAGGGACTAGTAACCGCCGGTGGGAGCTCCTACAATGAGCAGTTCTTC.

In its sample, this clone was seen a few times. The CDR3 region has the DNA TGTGCCAGCAGCCCCTCAAACAGGGCAACTAATGAAAAACTGTTTTTT. It yields the protein CASSPSNRATNEKLFF. V usage is TRBV11-3 and J usage is TRBJ1-4, with D possibly being TRBD1 (6 bases). V was trimmed by 5 bases and J by 0 bases, leaving 13 bases between them. The CDR3 is 16 residues long. Germline CDR1 reads SGHNT; CDR2 reads YENEEA.

The chain recombines TRBV4-1 with TRBJ2-7; 7 nucleotides match TRBD1. The CDR3 runs 15 residues. The germline gives CDR1 MGHRA, CDR2 YSYEKL. V shed 1 base and J 5 bases; nucleotides not matched to a gene: 8. CDR3 loop: CASSQGGRGLDEQYF. In DNA form, the CDR3 reads TGCGCCAGCAGCCAAGGGGGAAGGGGGCTGGACGAGCAGTACTTC.

The chain combines TRBV19 with TRBJ1-2; 8 bases match TRBD1. The CDR3 length is 18 residues. Germline-derived CDR1 and CDR2 are LNHDA and SQIVND (reference sequence). Trimming took 6 bases from V and 7 from J; bases not matched to a gene: 22. CDR3 residues: CASRSGQGANSRLSGYTF. The DNA of the CDR3 is TGTGCCAGTAGGAGTGGTCAGGGGGCAAATAGTCGACTTTCTGGCTACACCTTC.

This clone occurred a few times. The chain carries TRBV4-1 and TRBJ2-7; the match to TRBD1 covers 10 bases. V was pared by 1 base and J by 1 base, with 4 bases of the junction left unmatched. The CDR3 has 16 residues. The germline V gene encodes CDR1 MGHRA and CDR2 YSYEKL. CDR3 sequence: CASSQGTGGGSYEQYF. CDR3 nucleotide sequence: TGCGCCAGCAGCCAAGGGACAGGGGGGGGATCCTACGAGCAGTACTTC.

This clone was counted only a few times. The chain is built from TRBV11-3 and TRBJ2-7; D remains ambiguous. Germline CDR1 reads SGHNT; CDR2 reads YENEEA. V was trimmed by 5 bases and J by 0 bases, leaving 14 bases between them. The CDR3 runs 15 residues. Here the CDR3 reads CASSEDSKVSYEQYF. CDR3 bases: TGTGCCAGCAGCGAAGACTCCAAAGTCTCCTACGAGCAGTACTTC.

V is TRBV6-7 and J is TRBJ1-1; D gene unclear. TRBV6-7 is designated an ORF whose function remains uncertain. The ends were cut back, 7 bases at V and 5 bases at J, with 8 bases in the middle. The CDR3 totals 11 residues. In DNA form, the CDR3 reads TGTGCCAGCATGCTGGGTACTGAAGCTTTCTTT. Protein: CASMLGTEAFF.

This clone was picked up a small number of times. V usage is TRBV12-5 and J usage is TRBJ1-3; tentative D call: TRBD1 (6 bases). This CDR3 region has 14 residues. Germline values: CDR1 LGHNT, CDR2 FRNRAP. The V end lost 5 bases, the J end lost 4 bases, and 12 bases lay between the germline ends. The CDR3 sequence: CASGLGGQGNTIYF. Here the CDR3 DNA reads TGTGCTAGTGGTCTCGGGGGACAAGGAAACACCATATATTTT.

This clone was seen a few times. The genes are TRBV11-3 and TRBJ2-7, with D unresolved. This CDR3 is 14 amino acids long. From germline, CDR1 is SGHNT and CDR2 YENEEA. Trimming removed 3 bases at V and 3 bases at J, with 12 bases between. CDR3 bases: TGTGCCAGCAGCTTTGGTTCGCCGATCTACGAGCAGTACTTC. Its translation: CASSFGSPIYEQYF.

In its sample, this clone was seen a few times. The chain links TRBV11-3 to TRBJ2-6; D might be TRBD1 (6 bases). Between the trimmed V and J ends, which lost 3 bases and 2 bases, there was a span of 11 bases. There are 16 residues in the CDR3. Germline lookup yields CDR1 SGHNT and CDR2 YENEEA. The CDR3 sequence: CASSLQGLAGANVLTF. The CDR3, as DNA: TGTGCCAGCAGCTTGCAGGGGCTCGCTGGGGCCAACGTCCTGACTTTC. Looking up the rest from reference TRBV11-3 and TRBJ2-6 gives the full variable domain: EAGVVQSPRYKIIEKKQPVAFWCNPISGHNTLYWYLQNLGQGPELLIRYENEEAVDDSQLPKDRFSAERLKGVDSTLKIQPAELGDSAVYLCASSLQGLAGANVLTFGAGSRLTVL.